One sample yielded the 27 T cell receptor beta chains listed below, sequenced in a study of T cells after yellow fever vaccination (dated by TCRdb to between 2018 and 2020). The treatment or condition label of this sample denotes: live attenuated yellow fever vaccine strain. The library was obtained by 5' RACE. This sample was sequenced with an Illumina HiSeq 2500. The raw public data were reprocessed by TCRdb itself: fastp quality trimming at Q25, MiXCR clonotype calling, in-frame beta chains only. One record per CDR3 amino acid sequence lists the most common genes and DNA. The sample table contains about 240,000 distinct CDR3 sequences; only one count was recorded for 6.9% of them. The ten largest clones add up to approximately 0.84% of the sample. The starting material was CD4+ T cells sorted from PBMCs, obtained 15 days after the yellow fever booster vaccination. The receptor source for this set is a man between 25 and 39 years old who received the YFV17D yellow fever vaccine.

The chain joins TRBV18 to TRBJ1-4, with 8 positions matching TRBD1. V was clipped by 8 bases and J by 5 bases; unmatched bases: 4. The germline CDR1 and CDR2 sequences are KGHSH and LQKENI. CDR3 length: 13 residues. DNA for the CDR3: TGTGCCAGCACCCGGGACAGGAATGAAAAACTGTTTTTT. Amino acids: CASTRDRNEKLFF.

At least ten counts were recorded for this clonotype. V and J are TRBV7-2 and TRBJ2-5; D tentatively reads TRBD1 or TRBD2 (5 bases each). Germline CDR1 is SGHTA and CDR2 is FQGNSA. V dropped 3 bases and J dropped 5 bases, with 19 bases sitting between them. The CDR3 length is 16 residues. The CDR3 DNA reads as TGTGCCAGCAGCTTCACCCCCTGGGGGTTAGGGGAGACCCAGTACTTC. Encoded protein: CASSFTPWGLGETQYF.

This clonotype has ten or more counts. The V and J genes are TRBV28 and TRBJ1-5; D gene unclear. V dropped 8 bases and J dropped 1 base, with 6 bases sitting between them. The CDR3 contains 12 residues. CDR1 is MDHEN and CDR2 is SYDVKM in the germline V gene. The CDR3 DNA reads TGTGCCAGCTACCGCAGCAATCAGCCCCAGCATTTT. Translating it yields CASYRSNQPQHF.

V usage is TRBV7-3 and J usage is TRBJ2-1, with unresolved D. CDR1 is SGHTA, CDR2 FQGTGA, per germline. V lost 3 bases, J lost 5 bases, and 8 bases lay in between. There are 13 residues in the CDR3. DNA of the CDR3: TGTGCCAGCAGCTTCGGCAGCCACAATGAGCAGTTCTTC. This translates into CASSFGSHNEQFF.

Only a few counts were recorded for this clonotype. The chain combines TRBV20-1 with TRBJ2-7; tentatively, D is TRBD1 or TRBD2 (5 bases each). CDR3 size: 14 residues. Trimming left V 0 bases short and J 4 bases short, with 13 bases between. Germline-derived CDR1 and CDR2 are DFQATT and SNEGSKA (reference sequence). CDR3 residues: CSARDRDGKYEQYF. For the CDR3, the DNA is TGCAGTGCTAGAGACCGGGACGGAAAGTACGAGCAGTACTTC.

This clonotype showed up just a few times. This CDR3 is CASSQDGIGQYDEQYF. The CDR3, as DNA: TGTGCCAGCAGCCAAGATGGTATAGGACAATACGACGAGCAGTACTTC. The V call is TRBV14, the J call TRBJ2-7; D perhaps matches TRBD1 (5 bases). Germline V gives CDR1 SGHDN, CDR2 FVKESK. The CDR3 length is 16 residues. The V gene lost 0 bases and the J gene lost 5 bases, with 17 bases spanning the gap.

The V and J genes are TRBV7-3 and TRBJ2-3, with D perhaps TRBD1 (6 bases). The CDR3 length is 15 residues. V was shortened by 1 base and J by 1 base, with 9 bases between the two germline ends. CDR1 is SGHTA, CDR2 FQGTGA, per germline. The DNA of the CDR3 is TGTGCCAGCAGCTTAAAACAGGGTGGCACAGATACGCAGTATTTT. Encoded protein: CASSLKQGGTDTQYF.

This chain uses TRBV7-2 with TRBJ2-7; the D gene could be TRBD1 or TRBD2 (5 bases each). The V gene lost 4 bases and the J gene lost 8 bases, with 15 bases spanning the gap. Germline-derived CDR1 and CDR2 are SGHTA and FQGNSA. This CDR3 is built from 13 residues. This CDR3 is CASSSGRSIQQYF. CDR3 nucleotides: TGTGCCAGCAGCTCGGGACGCTCTATCCAGCAGTACTTC.

The chain combines TRBV19 with TRBJ2-7; 13 bases align to TRBD2. CDR3 length: 15 residues. The V segment lost 5 bases and the J segment 7 bases; nucleotides outside the gene matches: 8. The germline CDR1 and CDR2 sequences are LNHDA and SQIVND (reference sequence). The DNA of the CDR3 is TGTGCCAGTAGTCCTCGACTAGCGGGAGGCGTGGAGCAGTACTTC. Its translation: CASSPRLAGGVEQYF.

The sample holds a few counts of this clonotype. The CDR3 sequence: CSVSTTKGQFF. The CDR3 DNA follows: TGCAGCGTCTCTACCACAAAGGGGCAGTTCTTC. The chain uses TRBV29-1 and TRBJ2-1; D gene ambiguous. The length of the CDR3 is 11 residues. Germline loops: CDR1 SQVTM, CDR2 ANQGSEA. The V end lost 6 bases, the J end lost 12 bases, and 15 bases lay between the germline ends.

This clonotype was counted between two and nine times. The chain combines TRBV20-1 with TRBJ2-5; D might be TRBD2 (5 bases). Germline V lookup: CDR1 DFQATT, CDR2 SNEGSKA (reference sequence). This CDR3 is 13 amino acids long. V lost 1 base and J lost 5, with 11 bases in between. CDR3 in amino acids: CSARVPGKETQYF. The DNA of the CDR3 is TGCAGTGCTAGAGTACCGGGAAAGGAGACCCAGTACTTC.

This clonotype was counted a few times. The V and J genes are TRBV12-3 or TRBV12-4 and TRBJ2-5, with 7 bases fitting TRBD1. There are 14 residues in the CDR3. The trim removed 5 bases at V and 5 bases at J, leaving 8 bases unmatched. CDR3 DNA: TGTGCCAGCAGTCCGGGACAGAACGGCGAGACCCAGTACTTC. Protein product: CASSPGQNGETQYF.

This clonotype has a handful of counts. J is TRBJ2-1 and V is TRBV20-1; D is uncertain. This CDR3 is 10 amino acids long. Trimming shortened V by 5 bases and J by 9 bases, and 8 bases separated the two germline ends. From germline, CDR1 is DFQATT and CDR2 SNEGSKA (reference sequence). The CDR3 nucleotides read TGCAGTGCTCCGAAATCTGAGCAGTTCTTC. Residues: CSAPKSEQFF.

This clonotype has only a few counts. The chain joins TRBV7-2 to TRBJ1-1, with D uncertain. The length of the CDR3 is 14 residues. Germline V gene lookup returns CDR1 SGHTA and CDR2 FQGNSA. With 2 bases removed from V and 0 bases from J, the gap between germline ends came to 7 bases. This CDR3 reads CASSLYEMNTEAFF. The CDR3 coding sequence is TGTGCCAGCAGCTTATACGAAATGAACACTGAAGCTTTCTTT. Supplemented by reference TRBV7-2 and TRBJ1-1, the full variable domain reads GAGVSQSPSNKVTEKGKDVELRCDPISGHTALYWYRQSLGQGLEFLIYFQGNSAPDKSGLPSDRFSAERTGGSVSTLTIQRTQQEDSAVYLCASSLYEMNTEAFFGQGTRLTVV.

This clonotype was counted only a few times. This rearrangement joins TRBV5-1 to TRBJ2-7; 9 bases map to TRBD1. This CDR3 comprises 17 residues. Germline V gene sequence: CDR1 SGHRS, CDR2 YFSETQ. Unmatched junction bases numbered 15, after V lost 4 bases and J lost 4 bases. The CDR3 DNA reads as TGCGCCAGCAGCCTGTATTTTCCCGGACAGGGGAAATACGAGCAGTACTTC. Protein sequence: CASSLYFPGQGKYEQYF.

The sample holds many counts of this clonotype. V usage is TRBV7-9 and J usage is TRBJ2-7, with 9 bases that match TRBD1. V gave up 4 bases and J gave up 5 bases; unmatched junction bases: 12. This CDR3 has 16 residues. In germline, CDR1 is SEHNR, CDR2 FQNEAQ (reference sequence). The CDR3 protein is CASSSESGTGRHEQYF. The CDR3 DNA sequence: TGTGCCAGCAGCTCAGAATCCGGGACAGGGCGCCACGAGCAGTACTTC. The variable domain in full, with the rest retrieved from reference TRBV7-9 and TRBJ2-7, is DTGVSQNPRHKITKRGQNVTFRCDPISEHNRLYWYRQTLGQGPEFLTYFQNEAQLEKSRLLSDRFSAERPKGSFSTLEIQRTEQGDSAMYLCASSSESGTGRHEQYFGPGTRLTVT.

This clonotype was found many times. The V gene is TRBV5-1, the J gene TRBJ2-4; TRBD2 agrees at 7 bases. The trim removed 1 base at V and 8 bases at J, leaving 9 bases unmatched. This CDR3 spans 15 amino acids. Looked up from germline, CDR1 is SGHRS and CDR2 is YFSETQ. The CDR3 DNA reads as TGCGCCAGCAGCTTGAGTCGGAGGAGCGGGGACATTCAGTACTTC. This translates into CASSLSRRSGDIQYF.

This clonotype has ten or more counts. The V call is TRBV3-1, the J call TRBJ2-1; D gene ambiguous. Germline CDR1 LGHDT, CDR2 YNNKEL (reference sequence). The CDR3 has 13 amino acids. Trimming left V 4 bases short and J 5 bases short, with 9 bases between. CDR3 bases: TGTGCCAGCAGCCCCGATGGCCACAATGAGCAGTTCTTC. Translation: CASSPDGHNEQFF.

This chain links TRBV20-1 with TRBJ2-7; weak D call: TRBD1 (6 bases). The CDR3 consists of 11 residues. With 3 bases removed from V and 6 bases from J, the gap between germline ends came to 9 bases. Germline CDR1 and CDR2: DFQATT and SNEGSKA (reference sequence). The CDR3 nucleotides read TGCAGTGCTAGGGGCAGGGGCGAGCAGTACTTC. It yields the protein CSARGRGEQYF.

Of note for this clonotype: Being one base from a much bigger clone, this may be a read error. V usage is TRBV29-1 and J usage is TRBJ2-3; D is possibly TRBD2 (5 bases). The CDR3 spans 14 residues. CDR1 and CDR2 from the germline V gene are SQVTM and ANQGSEA. This chain's CDR3 is CSVEGVRATDTRYF. CDR3 coding DNA: TGCAGCGTCGAGGGTGTGCGGGCCACAGATACGCGGTATTTT.

In its sample, this clonotype was seen a few times. The chain carries TRBV20-1 and TRBJ1-1, with unresolved D. Germline-derived CDR1 and CDR2 are DFQATT and SNEGSKA (reference sequence). The CDR3 consists of 16 residues. The V end was cut by 2 bases, the J end by 3 bases, with 19 bases between. The CDR3 loop reads CSARLGRSGTDTEAFF. CDR3 in DNA: TGCAGTGCTAGATTGGGAAGGTCGGGAACGGACACTGAAGCTTTCTTT.

This clonotype appeared a few times. The chain joins TRBV12-3 or TRBV12-4 to TRBJ1-5, with a tentative D call TRBD1 (5 bases). With 4 bases removed from V and 5 bases from J, the gap between germline ends came to 9 bases. This CDR3 comprises 13 residues. DNA of the CDR3: TGTGCCAGCAGTTCCTCGGGGCATCAGCCCCAGCATTTT. It translates to CASSSSGHQPQHF.

The V call is TRBV29-1, the J call TRBJ2-1; D unclear. The CDR3 runs to 13 residues. Germline loops: CDR1 SQVTM, CDR2 ANQGSEA. Trimming removed 2 bases from V and 0 bases from J, with 5 bases in between. The CDR3 DNA sequence: TGCAGCGTTGAACAGAGCTCCTACAATGAGCAGTTCTTC. Protein sequence: CSVEQSSYNEQFF.

This clonotype was counted a few times. The rearrangement uses TRBV25-1 and TRBJ1-1, with D possibly being TRBD1 (5 bases). The V gene lost 7 bases and the J gene lost 4 bases, with 13 bases spanning the gap. The CDR3 totals 13 residues. The germline V gene encodes CDR1 MGHDK and CDR2 SYGVNS. CDR3: CASIRDSFTEAFF. Written as DNA, the CDR3 is TGTGCCAGCATCCGGGACTCCTTCACTGAAGCTTTCTTT.

This clonotype showed up just a few times. The germline gene is not matched at one end of the junction; a read error may be the cause. The CDR3 reads CSSQTGQGNQPQHF. Here the CDR3 DNA reads TGTTCCAGCCAAACGGGGCAGGGAAATCAGCCCCAGCATTTT. The gene calls are TRBV7-9 and TRBJ1-5; TRBD1 is a possible D gene (5 bases). CDR3 length: 14 amino acids. Germline loops: CDR1 SEHNR, CDR2 FQNEAQ (reference sequence).

The chain uses TRBV21-1 and TRBJ2-7; the listed D gene, TRBD1, was not tested against the DNA. TRBV21-1 is given as a pseudogene. The CDR3 loop spans 11 amino acids. The CDR3 protein is CASSDFKHRGF. The CDR3 nucleotides read TGTGCCAGCAGCGATTTCAAACATCGGGGGTTC.

V gene TRBV19 combines with J gene TRBJ2-7, with 8 bases that match TRBD1. This CDR3 spans 13 amino acids. V lost 6 bases to trimming and J lost 4 bases; unmatched junction nucleotides: 5. Germline CDR1 and CDR2: LNHDA and SQIVND (reference sequence). Here the CDR3 reads CASRDRASYEQYF. The CDR3 DNA reads as TGTGCCAGTAGGGACAGGGCTTCGTACGAGCAGTACTTC.